Presented here are 6 T cell receptor beta chains from one specimen sequenced in a study of blood T cell repertoires in COVID-19. Profiled with immunoSEQ multiplex PCR; TCRdb holds only in-frame clones, not every one. The sample carries about 230,000 clones, around nine tenths recorded once. Sequenced: PBMCs or T cells enriched from blood (not recorded which). Receptor source: a woman aged 25 to 39 who had been exposed to COVID-19.

The V and J genes are TRBV7-9 and TRBJ1-2; no clear D. Germline CDR1 and CDR2: SEHNR and FQNEAQ (reference sequence). CDR3 length: 11 residues. Trimming cost V 7 bases and J 8 bases, with 11 bases left between them. CDR3 nucleotides: TGTGCCAGCACCGTAGTTCTCGGCTACACCTTC. It translates to CASTVVLGYTF.

This sequence joins TRBV28 and TRBJ1-3, with 7 bases identical to TRBD1. Germline assignment: CDR1 MDHEN and CDR2 SYDVKM. Trimming took 2 bases from V and 4 from J; bases not matched to a gene: 5. The length of the CDR3 is 15 residues. The CDR3 DNA reads TGTGCCAGCAGTTTACCGACAGGGCGCGGAAACACCATATATTTT. The encoded protein is CASSLPTGRGNTIYF.

The chain links TRBV25-1 to TRBJ1-4, with D maybe TRBD1 (5 bases). Germline V CDR1 and CDR2: MGHDK, SYGVNS. V dropped 2 bases and J dropped 8 bases, with 18 bases sitting between them. The CDR3 has 16 amino acids. The CDR3 reads CASSEMGPERGEKLFF. For the CDR3, the DNA is TGTGCCAGCAGTGAAATGGGGCCAGAAAGGGGCGAAAAACTGTTTTTT.

This clone was seen more than once but under ten times. The chain combines TRBV30 with TRBJ1-2; the D gene is possibly TRBD1 (5 bases). The CDR3 runs to 15 residues. Germline assignment: CDR1 GTSNPN and CDR2 SVGIG (reference sequence). Trimming left V 2 bases short and J 0 bases short, with 13 bases between. The CDR3 DNA sequence: TGTGCCTGGAGTTACCAGGGTGGCCCTAACTATGGCTACACCTTC. Protein: CAWSYQGGPNYGYTF. Variable domain in full (rest from reference TRBV30 and TRBJ1-2): SQTIHQWPATLVQPVGSPLSLECTVEGTSNPNLYWYRQAAGRGLQLLFYSVGIGQISSEVPQNLSASRPQDRQFILSSKKLLLSDSGFYLCAWSYQGGPNYGYTFGSGTRLTVV.

As concerns this clone: The junction departs from germline at one end; a sequencing error may be responsible. The chain carries TRBV7-7 and TRBJ2-2; TRBD2 matches 11 bases. Germline values: CDR1 SSHAT, CDR2 FNYEAQ (reference sequence). The CDR3 runs 15 residues. Here the CDR3 reads CASSLVLAGAGELFF. CDR3 coding DNA: TGTGCTAGCAGCTTAGTACTAGCGGGAGCCGGGGAGCTGTTTTTT.

The chain recombines TRBV10-1 with TRBJ2-5; D gene uncertain. Germline assignment: CDR1 WNHNN and CDR2 SYGVQD (reference sequence). Trimming stripped 6 bases from V and 3 bases from J, with 14 bases between. This CDR3 comprises 14 residues. The CDR3 DNA sequence: TGCGCCAGCAGAGCGAGTAGATGGGAAGAGACCCAGTACTTC. Translation: CASRASRWEETQYF.